Sequencing of this T cell receptor (beta chain) was carried out in a study of tumor-infiltrating lymphocytes in glioblastoma multiforme. Three nested ARM-PCR rounds with V-beta and C-beta primers built TCRB libraries. Unique molecular identifiers were not described for the libraries. Using its own MiXCR run on the multiplex PCR reads, TCRdb lists one record per CDR3 protein. The table includes around 13,000 distinct CDR3 sequences, 66% detected once. This clonotype was picked up a small number of times. Its antigen is as yet unknown. This may stem from a read error, because a much larger clone lies one nucleotide away. The CDR3 is 15 amino acids. Germline assignment: CDR1 KGHDR and CDR2 SFDVKD. Study-wide findings and caveats: No surface-marker sorting into functional T cell subtypes was done.

Material for sequencing was brain tumor tissue. The TCR was taken from a male donor with glioblastoma. V gene TRBV24-1 combines with J gene TRBJ2-3, with 8 bases identical to TRBD2. The CDR3 reads CATSAERESADMQYF. Here the CDR3 DNA reads TGTGCCACCAGTGCCGAGCGGGAGTCCGCAGATATGCAGTATTTT.